These T cell receptor beta chains were read from a single sample in a study of blood T cell repertoires in COVID-19. Assay: immunoSEQ multiplex PCR; the TCRdb copy retains only in-frame clones and omits some. The data contain 350,000 or so clones, 80% to 90% of them singletons. Sequenced: PBMCs or T cells enriched from blood (not recorded which). Source of these receptors: a woman aged 40 to 55 with acute COVID-19. CDR3s include the opening cysteine and the closing phenylalanine or tryptophan. The D gene is left open where the match is weak. A row's size may be missing; if present it is once, few, many or a size class.

cdr3_aa cdr3_nt j_call clone_size v_call d_call
CASSLTGSVYATDTQYF TGTGCCAGCAGCTTAACGGGAAGTGTTTATGCCACAGATACGCAGTATTTT TRBJ2-3 . TRBV11-2 .
CATSAGKGTSTDTQYF TGTGCCACCAGTGCGGGTAAAGGAACTAGCACAGATACGCAGTATTTT TRBJ2-3 . TRBV24-1 .
CASSLGGSGRSNSPLHF TGTGCCAGCAGCCTGGGAGGATCAGGGCGGAGTAATTCACCCCTCCACTTT TRBJ1-6 . TRBV5-4 .
CASSVQNRDTGELFF TGTGCCAGCAGTGTACAAAACAGGGACACCGGGGAGCTGTTTTTT TRBJ2-2 once TRBV2 .
CASSSGVNEKLFF TGTGCCAGCAGTTCGGGGGTTAATGAAAAACTGTTTTTT TRBJ1-4 . TRBV12-3/TRBV12-4 .
CASSQRTSGSRNEQFF TGTGCCAGCAGCCAGAGGACTAGCGGGAGCAGAAATGAGCAGTTCTTC TRBJ2-1 few TRBV3-1/TRBV3-2 TRBD2
CSASGSERQPQHF TGCAGTGCTAGTGGTAGCGAGCGTCAGCCCCAGCATTTT TRBJ1-5 once TRBV20-1 .
CASSIRPGQGFKNIQYF TGTGCCAGTAGTATTCGGCCGGGACAGGGGTTCAAAAACATTCAGTACTTC TRBJ2-4 . TRBV19 TRBD1
CASSFIGLAGGPGNEQFF TGCGCCAGCAGCTTTATAGGACTAGCGGGAGGGCCGGGGAATGAGCAGTTCTTC TRBJ2-1 . TRBV5-1 TRBD2
CASSEAAGLQPQHF TGTGCCAGCAGTGAAGCCGCCGGACTTCAGCCCCAGCATTTT TRBJ1-5 few TRBV2 .
CASSPAHVQGLFF TGTGCCAGCTCACCAGCTCATGTACAGGGGCTGTTTTTT TRBJ1-4 . TRBV18 TRBD1
CASSPPGGQGLSYGYTF TGTGCCAGCTCACCACCGGGGGGACAGGGGCTGAGCTATGGCTACACCTTC TRBJ1-2 . TRBV18 TRBD1
CASSPGDRKYYNEQFF TGTGCCAGCAGCCCGGGGGACAGGAAATACTACAATGAGCAGTTCTTC TRBJ2-1 . TRBV5-5 TRBD1
CSVEKGQGGRYEQYF TGCAGCGTCGAAAAAGGACAGGGGGGAAGGTACGAGCAGTACTTC TRBJ2-7 . TRBV29-1 TRBD1
CASSPRKGGETQYF TGTGCCAGCAGCCCCCGGAAGGGAGGAGAGACCCAGTACTTC TRBJ2-5 . TRBV5-8 .
CASSEVLRYGYTF TGCGCCAGCAGTGAGGTCCTCCGGTATGGCTACACCTTC TRBJ1-2 . TRBV10-2 .
CASSLGGKGIQETQYF TGTGCCAGCAGCTTGGGAGGGAAGGGCATCCAAGAGACCCAGTACTTC TRBJ2-5 . TRBV5-6 .
CAISGGSSSGANVLTF TGTGCCATCAGTGGAGGCTCCTCCTCTGGGGCCAACGTCCTGACTTTC TRBJ2-6 . TRBV10-3 .
CASSLSSGVQETQYF TGTGCCAGCAGCTTATCCAGCGGGGTTCAAGAGACCCAGTACTTC TRBJ2-5 few TRBV7-6 TRBD2
CASSPHKNYGYTF TGTGCCAGCAGCCCTCACAAAAACTATGGCTACACCTTC TRBJ1-2 . TRBV5-8 .
CASSGDRDGSGYTF TGTGCCAGCAGTGGAGACAGGGACGGTAGCGGCTACACCTTC TRBJ1-2 . TRBV2 TRBD1
CASSLKARETQYF TGTGCCAGCAGCTTAAAAGCGAGGGAGACCCAGTACTTC TRBJ2-5 . TRBV5-4 .
CASSPRQSYEQYF TGTGCCAGCAGTCCCCGACAGTCCTACGAGCAGTACTTC TRBJ2-7 . TRBV27 .
CASSDSGGAGANVLTF TGTGCCAGCAGTGACTCAGGGGGGGCTGGGGCCAACGTCCTGACTTTC TRBJ2-6 . TRBV6-4 .
CASSPETGRGRGYTF TGTGCCAGTAGTCCTGAGACAGGCCGAGGCCGTGGCTACACCTTC TRBJ1-2 . TRBV19 .
CSLSGIGTDTQYF TGCAGCTTGAGCGGGATCGGCACAGATACGCAGTATTTT TRBJ2-3 . TRBV29-1 TRBD2